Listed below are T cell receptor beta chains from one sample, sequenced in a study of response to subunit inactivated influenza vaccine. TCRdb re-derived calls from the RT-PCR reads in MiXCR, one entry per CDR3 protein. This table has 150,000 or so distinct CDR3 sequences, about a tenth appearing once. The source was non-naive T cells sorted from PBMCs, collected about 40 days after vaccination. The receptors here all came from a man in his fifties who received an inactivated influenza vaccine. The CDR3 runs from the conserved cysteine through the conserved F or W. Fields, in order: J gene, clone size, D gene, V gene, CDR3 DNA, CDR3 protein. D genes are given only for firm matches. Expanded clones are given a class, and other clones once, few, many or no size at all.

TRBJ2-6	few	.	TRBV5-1	TGCGCCAGCAGCTTGGATATCTCTGGGGCCAACGTCCTGACTTTC	CASSLDISGANVLTF
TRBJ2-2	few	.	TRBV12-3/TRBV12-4	TGTGCCAGCAGTTTGGACCTCGCCGGGGAGCTGTTTTTT	CASSLDLAGELFF
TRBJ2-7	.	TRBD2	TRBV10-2	TGCGCCAGCAGTGGGGGAGGGGAGCAGTACTTC	CASSGGGEQYF
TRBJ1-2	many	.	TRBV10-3	TGTGCCATCTTTAAGGGCCCTTCTAACTATGGCTACACCTTC	CAIFKGPSNYGYTF
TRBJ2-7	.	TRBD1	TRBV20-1	TGCAGTGCTAGATACTCCGGGACAGACTCCTGCGAGCAGTACTTC	CSARYSGTDSCEQYF
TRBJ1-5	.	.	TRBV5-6	TGTGCCAGCAGCTGGAGGGCCCACAAGGGACAGCCCCAGCATTTT	CASSWRAHKGQPQHF
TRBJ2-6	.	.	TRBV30	TGTGCCTGGAGTGTACGTGGGGCCAACGTCCTGACTTTC	CAWSVRGANVLTF
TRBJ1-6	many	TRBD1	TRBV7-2	TGTGCCAGCAGCTTACCAGGGGGTCCACCCCTCCACTTT	CASSLPGGPPLHF
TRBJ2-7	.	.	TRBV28	TGTGCCAGCGAGAGAGGGTTGGGCTCCTACGAGCAGTACTTC	CASERGLGSYEQYF
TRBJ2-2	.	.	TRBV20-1	TGCAGTGCTGACCCCAGAAACGCGAACACCGGGGAGCTGTTTTTT	CSADPRNANTGELFF
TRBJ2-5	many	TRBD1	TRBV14	TGTGCCAGCAGCCAAGATCCACCGGGACAGGGGAAAGAGACCCAGTACTTC	CASSQDPPGQGKETQYF
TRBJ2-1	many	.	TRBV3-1	TGTGCCAGCAGCCTCCTAAGGACTGATTCCTACAATGAGCAGTTCTTC	CASSLLRTDSYNEQFF
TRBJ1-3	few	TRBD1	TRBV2	TGTGCCACCATAGTAGGGACAGCTGGAAACACCATATATTTT	CATIVGTAGNTIYF
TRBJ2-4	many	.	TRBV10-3	TGTGCCATCAGTGAGTCGGTCGGGGGACAGAAAAACATTCAGTACTTC	CAISESVGGQKNIQYF
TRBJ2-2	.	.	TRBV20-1	TGCAGTGCTTACCCCCAGCGTCAAACCGGGGAGCTGTTTTTT	CSAYPQRQTGELFF
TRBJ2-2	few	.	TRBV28	TGTGCCAGCCAAACGAACACCGGGGAGCTGTTTTTT	CASQTNTGELFF
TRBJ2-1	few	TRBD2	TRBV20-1	TGCAGTGCTCTTAGCGGGCCCTACAATGAGCAGTTCTTC	CSALSGPYNEQFF
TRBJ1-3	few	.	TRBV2	TGTGCCAGCAGTGTTTCGGGGGCAAGTGGAAACACCATATATTTT	CASSVSGASGNTIYF
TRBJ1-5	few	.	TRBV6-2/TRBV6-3	TGTGCCAGCAGAGGCGGAGCCTATAGCAATCAGCCCCAGCATTTT	CASRGGAYSNQPQHF
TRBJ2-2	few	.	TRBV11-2	TGTGCCAGCAGCTTAGATTTTCGGCCCCTCACTGCCGGGGAGCTGTTTTTT	CASSLDFRPLTAGELFF
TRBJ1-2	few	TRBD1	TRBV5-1	TGCGCCAGCAGCCTGGGACAGGAAAATGGCTACACCTTC	CASSLGQENGYTF
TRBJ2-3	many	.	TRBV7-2	TGTGCCAGCAGCCTCTTCGACACCAACACAGATACGCAGTATTTT	CASSLFDTNTDTQYF
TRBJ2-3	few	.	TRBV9	TGTGCCAGCAGCGCCAGTGGAGGGTCTGACACAGATACGCAGTATTTT	CASSASGGSDTDTQYF
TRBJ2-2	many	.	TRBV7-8	TGTGCCAGCAGTCAAACAGGGTCAACCGGGGAGCTGTTTTTT	CASSQTGSTGELFF
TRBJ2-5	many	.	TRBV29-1	TGCAGCGCCCAATCCTGGGAGACCCAGTACTTC	CSAQSWETQYF
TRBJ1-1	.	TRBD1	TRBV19	TGTGCCAGTAGTACGCCCAGGGGGCTCGGGAACACTGAAGCTTTCTTT	CASSTPRGLGNTEAFF
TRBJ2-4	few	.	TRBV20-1	TGCAGTGCTAGAGACGCCAGCCTTCTCAAAAACATTCAGTACTTC	CSARDASLLKNIQYF
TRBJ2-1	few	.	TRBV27	TGTGCCAGCAGCCTACAGGTAGTGAGGGGCAATGAGCAGTTCTTC	CASSLQVVRGNEQFF
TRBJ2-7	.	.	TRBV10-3	TGTGCCATCAGTGAGGCGGGCTACGAGCAGTACTTC	CAISEAGYEQYF
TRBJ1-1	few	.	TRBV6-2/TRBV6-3	TGTGCCAGCAGTAAACTACCCCCGCGATCAGGGGCCTCCACTGAAGCTTTCTTT	CASSKLPPRSGASTEAFF
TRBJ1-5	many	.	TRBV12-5	TGTGCTAGTGGTTTGTTGGACAGTGGAAGCAATCAGCCCCAGCATTTT	CASGLLDSGSNQPQHF
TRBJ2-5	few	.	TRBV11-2	TGTGCCAGCAGCTTAGGGTCCTGGGGGGACAAGCACCAAGAGACCCAGTACTTC	CASSLGSWGDKHQETQYF
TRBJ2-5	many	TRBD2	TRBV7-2	TGTGCCAGCAGCCGGACTAGCGCTCAAGAGACCCAGTACTTC	CASSRTSAQETQYF
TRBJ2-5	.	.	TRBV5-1	TGCGCCAGCAGCTTTACTAGCGAGATAAGGGGGGAGACCCAGTACTTC	CASSFTSEIRGETQYF
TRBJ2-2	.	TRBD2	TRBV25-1	TGTGCCAGCAGTGAATCCGGGGGGGCTAGCGGGGAGCTGTTTTTT	CASSESGGASGELFF
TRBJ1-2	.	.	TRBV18	TGTGCCAGCTCACGAAACAGGGCGGATGGCTACACCTTC	CASSRNRADGYTF
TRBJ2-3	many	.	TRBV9	TGTGCCAGCAGCGCTGAGCGGTTGACAGATACGCAGTATTTT	CASSAERLTDTQYF
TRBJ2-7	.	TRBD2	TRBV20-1	TGCAGTGCAGACTTCGGGACTAGCGGGAGGTACGAGCAGTACTTC	CSADFGTSGRYEQYF
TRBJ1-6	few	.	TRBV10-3	TGTGCCATCAGGCCAGCAGGGGTTGATTCACCCCTCCACTTT	CAIRPAGVDSPLHF
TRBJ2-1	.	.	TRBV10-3	TGTGCCATCAGTGACACGGGGAGGGGGGCCTACAATGAGCAGTTCTTC	CAISDTGRGAYNEQFF
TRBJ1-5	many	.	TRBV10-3	TGTGCCATCAGTGTAGAGGGGCGCGAACAGCCCCAGCATTTT	CAISVEGREQPQHF
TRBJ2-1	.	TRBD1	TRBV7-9	TGTGCCAGCAGCTTGGAATCGGGACAGGGTGGCAATGAGCAGTTCTTC	CASSLESGQGGNEQFF
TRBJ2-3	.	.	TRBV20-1	TGCAGTGCTAGAGATGACGGTCTAACAGATACGCAGTATTTT	CSARDDGLTDTQYF
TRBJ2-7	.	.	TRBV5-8	TGTGCCAGCAGCTTGGGTCAGGGGCAGTCCTACGAGCAGTACTTC	CASSLGQGQSYEQYF
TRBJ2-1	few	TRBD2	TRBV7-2	TGTGCCAGCAGCCTCACTAGCGGGGGTAGGTCCTACAATGAGCAGTTCTTC	CASSLTSGGRSYNEQFF
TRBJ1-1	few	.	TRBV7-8	TGTGCCAGCAGCTTACTTACAGGGTCTGAAGCTTTCTTT	CASSLLTGSEAFF
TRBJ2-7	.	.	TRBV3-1	TGTGCCAGCAGCCCTCCAGGGGGGCCGTACGAGCAGTACTTC	CASSPPGGPYEQYF
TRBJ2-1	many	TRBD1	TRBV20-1	TGCAGTACCCTCGGGACAGGGGATACTGAGCAGTTCTTC	CSTLGTGDTEQFF